The 15 T cell receptor beta chains presented below share a single source sample, sequenced in a study of cytomegalovirus exposure and HLA in healthy donors. Clones were sequenced by immunoSEQ multiplex PCR, and TCRdb holds only the in-frame ones, with some missing. The sample holds about 92,000 clones; around 93% are singletons and the top ten take around 1.1%. Sequencing was done on a sample of PBMCs. Receptor source: a woman aged 25 to 39 in good health and CMV-seropositive.

The chain links TRBV7-2 to TRBJ2-7, with 7 positions matching TRBD2. V was clipped by 5 bases and J by 3 bases; unmatched bases: 7. This CDR3 is built from 14 residues. CDR1 SGHTA and CDR2 FQGNSA come from the germline V gene. The CDR3 is CASSASGAGYEQYF. DNA of the CDR3: TGTGCCAGCAGCGCTAGCGGAGCGGGCTACGAGCAGTACTTC.

The chain links TRBV19 to TRBJ2-2; no definite D call. Germline V gene sequence: CDR1 LNHDA, CDR2 SQIVND (reference sequence). Trimming pared 8 bases from V and 2 bases from J, leaving 3 bases between. The CDR3 is 11 residues long. CDR3 amino acids: CASQNTGELFF. The CDR3 DNA is TGTGCCAGTCAAAACACCGGGGAGCTGTTTTTT.

The chain uses TRBV27 and TRBJ2-1; 10 nucleotides match TRBD2. V was clipped by 3 bases and J by 2 bases; unmatched bases: 4. CDR1 and CDR2 (germline): MNHEY, SMNVEV (reference sequence). The CDR3 contains 16 residues. CDR3 DNA: TGTGCCAGCAGTTTGGTAGCGGGAGGTCCCTACAATGAGCAGTTCTTC. This encodes CASSLVAGGPYNEQFF.

The chain recombines TRBV2 with TRBJ2-7; 7 bases map to TRBD1. The V segment lost 7 bases and the J segment 4 bases; nucleotides outside the gene matches: 4. The CDR3 loop spans 12 amino acids. CDR1 and CDR2 (germline): SNHLY, FYNNEI. The CDR3 nucleotides read TGTGCCAGCACGGGACAGAATTACGAGCAGTACTTC. It encodes CASTGQNYEQYF.

V usage is TRBV27 and J usage is TRBJ2-5; unclear D gene. CDR1 MNHEY and CDR2 SMNVEV come from the germline V gene (reference sequence). This CDR3 is built from 15 residues. Trimming stripped 0 bases from V and 4 bases from J, with 12 bases between. CDR3 amino acids: CASSLSTVTSETQYF. In nucleotides, the CDR3 is TGTGCCAGCAGTTTATCCACAGTGACCTCAGAGACCCAGTACTTC.

This chain connects TRBV5-1 to TRBJ2-2; possibly TRBD2 for D (6 bases). Germline values: CDR1 SGHRS, CDR2 YFSETQ. CDR3 size: 18 residues. Trimming removed 0 bases from V and 5 bases from J, with 20 bases in between. The CDR3 reads CASSLEHRAGVATGELFF. DNA of the CDR3: TGCGCCAGCAGCTTGGAACATCGAGCGGGCGTTGCAACCGGGGAGCTGTTTTTT.

The chain has TRBV30 and TRBJ1-1; no clear D gene. Trimming removed 2 bases at V and 1 base at J, with 8 bases between. This CDR3 spans 13 amino acids. Germline-derived CDR1 and CDR2 are GTSNPN and SVGIG (reference sequence). CDR3 nucleotide sequence: TGTGCCTGGAGTTTACTGTCGAACACTGAAGCTTTCTTT. Its translation: CAWSLLSNTEAFF.

In this sample, this clone turned up once. CDR3 sequence reads: CASSPLDTGEYRTEAFF. CDR3 coding DNA: TGTGCCAGCTCACCGCTAGACACAGGGGAATATAGGACTGAAGCTTTCTTT. The rearrangement links TRBV18 to TRBJ1-1; TRBD1 agrees at 7 bases. The J segment lost 5 bases and the V segment lost 3 bases, leaving 15 bases of the junction unmatched. The CDR3 is 17 amino acids. Germline CDR1 is KGHSH and CDR2 is LQKENI. Full variable domain (rest looked up from reference TRBV18 and TRBJ1-1): NAGVMQNPRHLVRRRGQEARLRCSPMKGHSHVYWYRQLPEEGLKFMVYLQKENIIDESGMPKERFSAEFPKEGPSILRIQQVVRGDSAAYFCASSPLDTGEYRTEAFFGQGTRLTVV.

Of note for this clone: The DNA is omitted, as the CDR3 cannot be located on it reliably, and the CDR3 follows TCRdb's listing. The rearrangement links TRBV7-9 to TRBJ2-5; the D call of TRBD2 is as the table states it, not checked on the DNA. In germline, CDR1 is SEHNR, CDR2 FQNEAQ (reference sequence). The CDR3 totals 17 residues, both ends included. CDR3 amino acids: CASSSTSAAGPQETQYF.

The J gene is TRBJ2-7, the V gene TRBV6-1, with D unclear. The CDR3 runs to 11 residues. CDR1 and CDR2 (germline): MNHNS, SASEGT. V gave up 5 bases and J gave up 6 bases, with 8 bases separating them. The CDR3 region is CASSYMAEQYF. In DNA, the CDR3 is TGTGCCAGCAGTTACATGGCCGAGCAGTACTTC.

V and J are TRBV28 and TRBJ1-1; 7 positions agree with TRBD1. V shed 8 bases and J 1 base; nucleotides not matched to a gene: 7. This CDR3 region has 14 residues. Germline CDR1 is MDHEN and CDR2 is SYDVKM. The CDR3 protein is CASDQGQPNTEAFF. The CDR3 region has the DNA TGTGCCAGCGACCAGGGACAGCCGAACACTGAAGCTTTCTTT.

The chain has TRBV28 and TRBJ2-5, with 8 bases matching TRBD1. The CDR3 is 15 residues long. V lost 5 bases and J lost 2; bases outside the gene matches: 7. CDR1 is MDHEN and CDR2 is SYDVKM in the germline V gene. Here the CDR3 reads CASSIQGDRQETQYF. The CDR3 nucleotides are TGTGCCAGCAGTATACAGGGGGACCGGCAAGAGACCCAGTACTTC.

This chain uses TRBV5-1 with TRBJ1-1, with 7 bases aligning to TRBD1. The CDR3 is 15 residues long. The germline V gene encodes CDR1 SGHRS and CDR2 YFSETQ. The V gene end was trimmed by 4 bases and the J gene end by 3 bases; junction bases not matched to a gene: 9. In nucleotides, the CDR3 is TGCGCCAGCAGCGCAAACACAGGGGCGGACACTGAAGCTTTCTTT. Residues: CASSANTGADTEAFF.

The CDR3 spells CASSSTRGTNTGELFF. CDR3 DNA sequence: TGTGCCAGCAGCTCGACTAGAGGGACGAACACCGGGGAGCTGTTTTTT. This chain connects TRBV11-3 to TRBJ2-2; D is perhaps TRBD2 (6 bases). The germline V gene encodes CDR1 SGHNT and CDR2 YENEEA. The V gene lost 4 bases and the J gene lost 0 bases, with 12 bases spanning the gap. The CDR3 totals 16 residues.

The rearrangement links TRBV4-3 to TRBJ1-1; TRBD1 matches at 9 bases. Germline loops: CDR1 LGHNA, CDR2 YSLEER. The CDR3 sequence is 18 residues long. Trimming at V came to 0 bases and at J to 1 base, leaving 9 bases not matched to a gene. This CDR3 is CASSQEGQGIMGNTEAFF. CDR3 bases: TGCGCCAGCAGCCAAGAGGGACAGGGAATTATGGGGAACACTGAAGCTTTCTTT.